Detailed here is one TCR beta chain. What it binds is unknown. This entry belongs to a study of cytomegalovirus exposure and HLA in healthy donors. Although they were nominally healthy when sampled, donors likely had unrecorded immune exposures. Notes on the study in general: For most TCR beta V segments, an earlier analysis put the productive rate at about 90% or about 30% of the time.

Trimming removed 0 bases from V and 5 bases from J, with 14 bases in between. CDR3 length: 16 residues. Germline V gene data show CDR1 as LGHNA and CDR2 as YNFKEQ. Primers: 60 Vbeta forward and 13 Jbeta reverse. Clones were sequenced by immunoSEQ multiplex PCR, and TCRdb holds only the in-frame ones, with some missing. This sample has about 160,000 clones, with approximately 70% found just once. The TCR was taken from a man in his forties or fifties in good health and CMV-seropositive. Material for sequencing was PBMCs. The chain carries TRBV4-2 and TRBJ2-1, with D tentatively TRBD2 (6 bases). CDR3 protein: CASSQEERVTNNEQFF. The CDR3 DNA reads TGTGCCAGCAGCCAAGAGGAGCGGGTGACCAACAATGAGCAGTTCTTC.